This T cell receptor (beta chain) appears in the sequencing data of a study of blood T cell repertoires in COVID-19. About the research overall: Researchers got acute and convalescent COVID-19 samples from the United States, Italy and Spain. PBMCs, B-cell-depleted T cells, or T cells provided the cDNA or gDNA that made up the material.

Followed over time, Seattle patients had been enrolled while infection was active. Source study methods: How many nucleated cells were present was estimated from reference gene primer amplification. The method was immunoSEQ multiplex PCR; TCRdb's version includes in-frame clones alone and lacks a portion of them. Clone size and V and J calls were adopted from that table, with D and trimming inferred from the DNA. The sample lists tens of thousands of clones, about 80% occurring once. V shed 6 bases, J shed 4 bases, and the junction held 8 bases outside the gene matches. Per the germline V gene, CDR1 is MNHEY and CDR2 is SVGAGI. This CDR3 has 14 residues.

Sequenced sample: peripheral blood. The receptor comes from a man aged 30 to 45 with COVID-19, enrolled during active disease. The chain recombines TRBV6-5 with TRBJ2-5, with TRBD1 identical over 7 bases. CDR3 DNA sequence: TGTGCCAGCAGCGTAACAGGGGAACGAGAGACCCAGTACTTC. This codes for CASSVTGERETQYF.